Below are 8 T cell receptor beta chains sequenced from a single sample in a study of blood T cells in healthy people across ages. A sample-barcoded 5' primer and a J-beta primer mix were used in a second PCR of roughly 7 to 11 cycles. Using its own MiXCR run on the 5' RACE reads, TCRdb lists one record per CDR3 protein. There are some 940,000 distinct CDR3 sequences in the sample; 25% to 30% occur only once, and more than 8.5% lies in the top ten. The same sample was also studied in work on T cells of mothers and their children.

The sequencing sample was made of blood. All receptors derive from a woman aged 40 to 49 in good health.

A word on this clonotype: It may be a read error: a sequence one base away is much more abundant. The chain is built from TRBV3-1 and TRBJ2-7; D assignment may be TRBD1 or TRBD2 (5 bases each). CDR1 and CDR2 (germline): LGHDT, YNNKEL (reference sequence). This CDR3 region has 15 residues. Trimming pared 1 base from V and 7 bases from J, leaving 17 bases between. The CDR3 DNA sequence: TGTGCCAGCAGCCAAGGGGGGAACAGGTACAATGAGCAGTACTTC. Translation: CASSQGGNRYNEQYF.

This clonotype was counted many times. The chain is built from TRBV7-9 and TRBJ2-3; 10 positions match TRBD2. The germline gives CDR1 SEHNR, CDR2 FQNEAQ (reference sequence). This CDR3 comprises 17 residues. V lost 1 base to trimming and J lost 1 base; unmatched junction nucleotides: 5. The CDR3 DNA reads as TGTGCCAGCAGCTTAGGCAGTCTAGCGGGAGGCACAGATACGCAGTATTTT. Encoded protein: CASSLGSLAGGTDTQYF.

J is TRBJ2-1 and V is TRBV5-1, with TRBD1 matching 9 bases. After removal of 2 bases from V and 6 bases from J, the junction contained 6 bases not matched to a gene. This CDR3 spans 15 amino acids. Germline V gene sequence: CDR1 SGHRS, CDR2 YFSETQ. CDR3 protein: CASSFDPGQGNEQFF. The DNA for the CDR3 is TGCGCCAGCAGCTTTGATCCGGGACAGGGCAATGAGCAGTTCTTC.

This clonotype was seen more than once but under ten times. This chain uses TRBV27 with TRBJ2-7, with TRBD2 matching over 12 bases. Per germline, CDR1 MNHEY and CDR2 SMNVEV (reference sequence). Losses at the gene ends were 9 bases for V and 3 bases for J; bases not matched to a gene: 9. This CDR3 region has 15 residues. CDR3 in amino acids: CASGILAGGIYEQYF. In DNA, the CDR3 is TGTGCCAGTGGTATACTAGCGGGGGGTATCTACGAGCAGTACTTC.

This clonotype was detected ten times or more. This chain uses TRBV6-4 with TRBJ2-1; D is possibly TRBD2 (6 bases). Trimming took 3 bases from V and 5 from J, leaving 11 bases between them. The CDR3 extends over 14 amino acids. Germline-derived CDR1 and CDR2 are MRHNA and SNTAGT. The CDR3 DNA reads TGTGCCAGCAGTGAGAGTGGCGGGGACAATGAGCAGTTCTTC. Protein product: CASSESGGDNEQFF.

With regard to this clonotype: A much larger clonotype is one base distant, so this may be a read error. The J gene is TRBJ1-2, the V gene TRBV20-1; no definite D call. Germline CDR1 and CDR2: DFQATT and SNEGSKA (reference sequence). This CDR3 has 12 residues. CDR3 coding DNA: TGCAGGGCTAGAGATTACAGTTATGGCTACACCTTC. It codes for CRARDYSYGYTF.

On this clonotype itself: A junction boundary mismatches the germline segment, possibly from a read error. This sequence joins TRBV7-9 and TRBJ2-5; TRBD2 aligns across 8 bases. CDR1 SEHNR and CDR2 FQNEAQ come from the germline V gene (reference sequence). CDR3 length: 16 residues. DNA of the CDR3: TGTACCAGCAGCTCCGCGTTTAGCGGGAACCAAGAGACCCAGTACTTC. As protein: CTSSSAFSGNQETQYF.

In this sample, this clonotype turned up a few times. The rearrangement uses TRBV5-1 and TRBJ1-4; D may be TRBD1 (5 bases). With 5 bases removed from V and 6 bases from J, the gap between germline ends came to 14 bases. This CDR3 is built from 14 residues. Germline V lookup: CDR1 SGHRS, CDR2 YFSETQ. CDR3 sequence: CASRLGTTDEKLFF. The CDR3 DNA follows: TGCGCCAGCAGGCTCGGGACTACGGATGAAAAACTGTTTTTT.